The rows below give T cell receptor beta chains drawn from one sample of a study of OX40 agonist ivuxolimab in advanced cancers. The data were produced by immunoSEQ multiplex PCR, yet TCRdb's version contains in-frame clones alone and is incomplete. The data contain some 49,000 clones, 80% to 85% of them singletons. The sequencing here drew on CD4+ or CD8+ T cells sorted from blood, taken in a trial of the OX40 agonist ivuxolimab. These receptors originate from an adult with an advanced solid tumor such as melanoma, head and neck, liver or kidney cancer. The CDR3 runs from the conserved cysteine through the conserved F or W. The order of the fields is J gene, V gene, D gene, CDR3 protein. A D gene is named only where the DNA matches it firmly.

TRBJ2-5,TRBV5-1,NA,CASSLRDAQETQYF
TRBJ2-2,TRBV6-7,NA,CASWTANTGELFF
TRBJ1-5,TRBV7-2,NA,CASSSRRGFNQPQHF
TRBJ1-2,TRBV7-2,TRBD1,CASTLTGNYGYTF
TRBJ2-2,TRBV18,TRBD2,CASSPRRRGAETNTGELFF
TRBJ2-1,TRBV19,TRBD1,CASRWEGQGFYNEQFF
TRBJ1-5,TRBV6-1,NA,CASTPSGVGGQPQHF
TRBJ1-6,TRBV18,NA,CASSPTVDNSPLHF
TRBJ2-3,TRBV29-1,TRBD2,CSVGSPSGATDTQYF
TRBJ2-1,TRBV10-3,TRBD2,CAIRAGGAPNEQFF
TRBJ2-4,TRBV6-5,TRBD1,CASRSGTGSRNIQYF
TRBJ1-4,TRBV6-5,NA,CASSRGHSTNEKLFF
TRBJ2-2,TRBV28,NA,CATRQGRNTGELFF
TRBJ1-2,TRBV19,TRBD1,CASSPSGTEANYGYTF
TRBJ1-3,TRBV5-1,NA,CASRPTLNGNTIYF
TRBJ2-5,TRBV7-2,TRBD2,CASSPAGGRYQETQYF
TRBJ1-4,TRBV28,NA,CASSSNPGSGEKLFF
TRBJ1-2,TRBV30,TRBD1,CAWSVVGQGGYGYTF
TRBJ2-2,TRBV6-4,NA,CASSRQESTGELFF
TRBJ2-1,TRBV12-1,NA,CASSAPTSGGSYNEQFF
TRBJ2-7,TRBV19,TRBD1,CASSDRDYEQYF
TRBJ2-3,TRBV6-1,NA,CASRAVGEDTQYF
TRBJ1-5,TRBV6-5,TRBD1,CASSPGQNNQPQHF
TRBJ1-2,TRBV7-9,TRBD1,CASSLGQGAEGYTF
TRBJ1-6,TRBV27,NA,CASRSGGGSDSPLHF
TRBJ2-3,TRBV7-9,NA,CASSLGPGAADTQYF